The 6 T cell receptor beta chains reported below all come from one sample, sequenced in a study of shared clonotypes between healthy human individuals. Assay used: immunoSEQ multiplex PCR; TCRdb lists only in-frame clones, some missing. The profile covers under 2,500,000 clones, with under 97% appearing a single time and around 0.13% taken by the ten largest. Source material: naive CD4+ T cells sorted from blood. The subset was: CD45RA+ positively selected. The receptor source for this set is a man younger than 30 in good health.

The rearrangement uses TRBV11-2 and TRBJ2-2, with TRBD2 identical over 15 bases. This CDR3 spans 17 amino acids. Germline CDR1 SGHAT, CDR2 FQNNGV. J was trimmed by 8 bases and V by 5 bases; bases with no gene match: 9. Here the CDR3 reads CASSTPGTSGRRGELFF. CDR3 bases: TGTGCCAGCAGCACCCCCGGGACTAGCGGGAGGAGGGGGGAGCTGTTTTTT.

The chain carries TRBV30 and TRBJ2-1, with 8 bases fitting TRBD2. Germline trimming cut 0 bases from V and 1 base from J; bases unmatched to any gene: 5. CDR3 length equals 16 residues. The germline V gene has CDR1 GTSNPN and CDR2 SVGIG (reference sequence). The CDR3 bases are TGTGCCTGGAGTGTCGGTGCTAGCGGGTCCTACAATGAGCAGTTCTTC. Protein: CAWSVGASGSYNEQFF.

This clone was found once. This chain joins TRBV29-1 and TRBJ2-7; TRBD1 matches 11 bases. The V gene end was trimmed by 7 bases and the J gene end by 7 bases; junction bases not matched to a gene: 9. CDR1 and CDR2 from the germline V gene are SQVTM and ANQGSEA. The CDR3 is made up of 13 amino acids. CDR3 coding DNA: TGCAGCGGTGGGACAGGGGGTTTGGGAGAGCAGTACTTC. This sequence encodes CSGGTGGLGEQYF.

Comment on this clone: The same CDR3 can be traced to other DNA sequences in this sample. The chain couples TRBV5-6 to TRBJ1-3; D not certain. The germline V and J ends were trimmed by 0 bases and 0 bases, with 4 bases remaining between them. This CDR3 has 14 residues. Per the germline V gene, CDR1 is SGHDT and CDR2 is YYEEEE. For the CDR3, the DNA is TGTGCCAGCAGCTTGGTGGGCTCTGGAAACACCATATATTTT. Its protein is CASSLVGSGNTIYF.

The chain is built from TRBV11-2 and TRBJ2-3, with TRBD2 matching over 8 bases. The V segment lost 0 bases and the J segment 1 base; nucleotides outside the gene matches: 6. The length of the CDR3 is 17 residues. Per germline, CDR1 SGHAT and CDR2 FQNNGV. This CDR3 reads CASSLDRASGRTDTQYF. As DNA, the CDR3 is TGTGCCAGCAGCTTAGATCGGGCTAGCGGGCGCACAGATACGCAGTATTTT.

This chain connects TRBV5-1 to TRBJ1-5, with D tentatively TRBD1 (5 bases). Germline V CDR1 and CDR2: SGHRS, YFSETQ. The length of the CDR3 is 16 residues. Deletions cut 4 bases from V and 1 base from J, with 15 bases between. The CDR3: CASSPGGGLSNQPQHF. The CDR3 nucleotides read TGCGCCAGCAGCCCGGGGGGAGGGCTGAGCAATCAGCCCCAGCATTTT.